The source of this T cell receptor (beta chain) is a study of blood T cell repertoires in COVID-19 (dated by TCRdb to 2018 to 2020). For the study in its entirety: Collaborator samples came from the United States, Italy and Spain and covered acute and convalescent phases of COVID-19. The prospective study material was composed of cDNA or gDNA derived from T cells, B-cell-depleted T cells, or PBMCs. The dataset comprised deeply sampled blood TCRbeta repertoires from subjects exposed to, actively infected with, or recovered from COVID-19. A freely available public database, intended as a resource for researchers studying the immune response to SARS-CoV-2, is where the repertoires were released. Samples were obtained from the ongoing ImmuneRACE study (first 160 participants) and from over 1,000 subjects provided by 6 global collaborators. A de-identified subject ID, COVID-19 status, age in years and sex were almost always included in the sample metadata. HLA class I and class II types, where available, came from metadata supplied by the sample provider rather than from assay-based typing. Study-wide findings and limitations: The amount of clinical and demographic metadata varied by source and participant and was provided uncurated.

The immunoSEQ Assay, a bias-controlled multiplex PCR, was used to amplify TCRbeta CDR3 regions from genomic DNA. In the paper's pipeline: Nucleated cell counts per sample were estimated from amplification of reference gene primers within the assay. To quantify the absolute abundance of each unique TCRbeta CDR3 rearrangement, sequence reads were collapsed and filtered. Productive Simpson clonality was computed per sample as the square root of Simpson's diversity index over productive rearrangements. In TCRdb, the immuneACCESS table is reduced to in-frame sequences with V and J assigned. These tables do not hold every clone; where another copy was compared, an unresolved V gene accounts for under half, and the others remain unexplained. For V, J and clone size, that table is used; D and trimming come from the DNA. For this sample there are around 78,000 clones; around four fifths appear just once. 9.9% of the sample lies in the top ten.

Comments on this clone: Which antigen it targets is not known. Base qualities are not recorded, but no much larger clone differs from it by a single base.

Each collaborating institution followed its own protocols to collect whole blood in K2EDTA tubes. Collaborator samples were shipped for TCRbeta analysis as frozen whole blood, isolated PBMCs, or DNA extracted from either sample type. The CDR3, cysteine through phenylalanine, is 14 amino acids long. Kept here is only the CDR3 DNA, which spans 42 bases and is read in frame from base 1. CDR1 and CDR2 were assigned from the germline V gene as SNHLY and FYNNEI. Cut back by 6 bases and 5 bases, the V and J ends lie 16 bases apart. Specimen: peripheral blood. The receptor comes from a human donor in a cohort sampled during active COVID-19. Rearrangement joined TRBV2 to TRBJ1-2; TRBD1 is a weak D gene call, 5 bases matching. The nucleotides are TGTGCCAGCAGGGGGCAGGCTCTACCTTATGGCTACACCTTC. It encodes CASRGQALPYGYTF.